The entry below gives a single TCR beta chain sequence along with its context. Germline assignment: CDR1 SNHLY and CDR2 FYNNEI. The V and J ends lost 8 bases and 3 bases, in that order; junction bases with no gene match: 7. This CDR3 region has 14 residues. These data belong to a study of shared clonotypes between healthy human individuals. Assay: immunoSEQ multiplex PCR; the TCRdb copy retains only in-frame clones and omits some. The table lists 150,000 to 200,000 clones, approximately 62% of them singletons. The sequence derives from a man aged 30 to 45 in good health. The material sequenced was memory CD4+ T cells sorted from blood. Noted subset: CD45RA-negative fraction. The V gene is TRBV2, the J gene TRBJ2-5, with 9 nucleotides matching TRBD1. The CDR3, as DNA: TGTGCCAGCGATAGACAGGGGGTGAAAGAGACCCAGTACTTC. Protein sequence: CASDRQGVKETQYF.